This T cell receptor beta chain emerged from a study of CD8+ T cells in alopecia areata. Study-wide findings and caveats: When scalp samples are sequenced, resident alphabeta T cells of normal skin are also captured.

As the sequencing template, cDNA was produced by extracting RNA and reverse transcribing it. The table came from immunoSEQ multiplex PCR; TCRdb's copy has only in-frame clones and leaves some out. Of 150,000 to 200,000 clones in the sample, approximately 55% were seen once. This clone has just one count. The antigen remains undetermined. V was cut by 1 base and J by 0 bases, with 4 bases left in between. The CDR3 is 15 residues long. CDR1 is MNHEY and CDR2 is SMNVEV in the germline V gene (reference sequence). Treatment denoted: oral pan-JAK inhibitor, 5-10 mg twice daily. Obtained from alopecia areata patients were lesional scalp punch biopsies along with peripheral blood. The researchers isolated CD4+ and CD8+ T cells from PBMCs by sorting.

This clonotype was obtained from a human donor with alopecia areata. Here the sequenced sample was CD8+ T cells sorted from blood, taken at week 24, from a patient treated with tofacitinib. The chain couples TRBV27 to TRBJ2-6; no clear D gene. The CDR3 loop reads CASSLFPSGANVLTF. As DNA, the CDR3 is TGTGCCAGCAGTTTATTCCCCTCTGGGGCCAACGTCCTGACTTTC. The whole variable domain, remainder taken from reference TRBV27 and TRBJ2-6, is EAQVTQNPRYLITVTGKKLTVTCSQNMNHEYMSWYRQDPGLGLRQIYYSMNVEVTDKGDVPEGYKVSRKEKRNFPLILESPSPNQTSLYFCASSLFPSGANVLTFGAGSRLTVL.